Sequencing of this T cell receptor beta chain was carried out in a study of T cell responses to AZD1222 COVID-19 vaccine. Doses given second, at about 4 or about 12 weeks, were pooled. Per the germline V gene, CDR1 is MGHRA and CDR2 is YSYEKL. This CDR3 is 15 amino acids long. Trimming removed 1 base from V and 1 base from J, with 10 bases in between. General study results and limits: The number of AZD1222 recipients seropositive at baseline was only five to seven.

With regard to this clone: Its antigen is unidentified.

Sequencing used immunoSEQ multiplex PCR; TCRdb keeps in-frame clones, though not all of them. The sample shows over 110,000 clones, roughly 92% of them seen only once. The chain combines TRBV4-1 with TRBJ1-1; D is possibly TRBD1 (5 bases). The material sequenced was peripheral blood, taken 28 days after the second AZD1222 dose. The clonotype was recovered from an adult who received the AZD1222 COVID-19 vaccine. CDR3 nucleotide sequence: TGCGCCAGCAGCCAAGCGGAGGGGACGAACACTGAAGCTTTCTTT. Translation: CASSQAEGTNTEAFF.